This TCR beta chain was recorded in a study of glioma-infiltrating T cells. As to this clonotype: The antigen is not known.

Study results and caveats: CDR3 overlap between tissue and blood was very small. Above-expected tissue-blood divergence occurred in all gliomas, most in low-grade ones.

Using RNA template, CDR3s of TCR alpha and beta were amplified with iRepertoire arm-PCR. MiXCR, run by TCRdb on the multiplex PCR reads, gives a single entry per CDR3 protein. This table has about 140,000 distinct CDR3 sequences, 30% to 40% appearing once. This TCR was sampled from a human donor with low-grade glioma or glioblastoma, undergoing nonglioma brain surgery, or in good health (not recorded which). Sequenced sample: glioma tissue, nonneoplastic brain tissue, or PBMCs (not recorded which).

The CDR3 nucleotides read TGTGCCAGCAGCTTCCGGACAGAGCCGAACACCGGGGAGCTGTTTTTT. Translation gives CASSFRTEPNTGELFF. The chain recombines TRBV7-3 with TRBJ2-2; tentatively, D is TRBD1 (6 bases). Germline V CDR1 and CDR2: SGHTA, FQGTGA. This CDR3 is 16 amino acids long. Trimming removed 3 bases at V and 0 bases at J, with 11 bases between.